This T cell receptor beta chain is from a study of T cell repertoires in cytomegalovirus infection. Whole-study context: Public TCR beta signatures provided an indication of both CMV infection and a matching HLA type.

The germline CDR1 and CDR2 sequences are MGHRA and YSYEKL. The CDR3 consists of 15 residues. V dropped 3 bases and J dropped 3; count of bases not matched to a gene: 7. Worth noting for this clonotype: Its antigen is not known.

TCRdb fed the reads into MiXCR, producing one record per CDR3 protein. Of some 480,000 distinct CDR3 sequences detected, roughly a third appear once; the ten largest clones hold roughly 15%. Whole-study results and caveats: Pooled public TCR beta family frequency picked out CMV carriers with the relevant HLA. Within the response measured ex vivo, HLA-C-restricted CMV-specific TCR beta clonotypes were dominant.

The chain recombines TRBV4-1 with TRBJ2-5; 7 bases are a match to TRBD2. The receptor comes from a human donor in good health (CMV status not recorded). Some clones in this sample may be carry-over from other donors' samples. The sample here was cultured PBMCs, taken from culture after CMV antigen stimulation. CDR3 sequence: CASSQPGRGEETQYF. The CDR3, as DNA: TGCGCCAGCAGCCAGCCCGGACGGGGGGAAGAGACCCAGTACTTC.